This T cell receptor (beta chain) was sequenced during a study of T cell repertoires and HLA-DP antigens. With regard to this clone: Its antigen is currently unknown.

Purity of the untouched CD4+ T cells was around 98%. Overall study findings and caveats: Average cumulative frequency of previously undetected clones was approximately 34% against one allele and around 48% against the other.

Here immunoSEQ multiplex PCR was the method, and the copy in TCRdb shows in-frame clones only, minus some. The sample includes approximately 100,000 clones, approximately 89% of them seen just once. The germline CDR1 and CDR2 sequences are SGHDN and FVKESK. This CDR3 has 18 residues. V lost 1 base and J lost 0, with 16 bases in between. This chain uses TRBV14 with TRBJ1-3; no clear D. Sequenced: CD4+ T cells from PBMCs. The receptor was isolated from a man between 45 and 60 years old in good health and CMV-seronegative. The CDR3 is CASSQGLFGRGSGNTIYF. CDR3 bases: TGTGCCAGCAGCCAAGGATTATTCGGACGCGGCTCTGGAAACACCATATATTTT.